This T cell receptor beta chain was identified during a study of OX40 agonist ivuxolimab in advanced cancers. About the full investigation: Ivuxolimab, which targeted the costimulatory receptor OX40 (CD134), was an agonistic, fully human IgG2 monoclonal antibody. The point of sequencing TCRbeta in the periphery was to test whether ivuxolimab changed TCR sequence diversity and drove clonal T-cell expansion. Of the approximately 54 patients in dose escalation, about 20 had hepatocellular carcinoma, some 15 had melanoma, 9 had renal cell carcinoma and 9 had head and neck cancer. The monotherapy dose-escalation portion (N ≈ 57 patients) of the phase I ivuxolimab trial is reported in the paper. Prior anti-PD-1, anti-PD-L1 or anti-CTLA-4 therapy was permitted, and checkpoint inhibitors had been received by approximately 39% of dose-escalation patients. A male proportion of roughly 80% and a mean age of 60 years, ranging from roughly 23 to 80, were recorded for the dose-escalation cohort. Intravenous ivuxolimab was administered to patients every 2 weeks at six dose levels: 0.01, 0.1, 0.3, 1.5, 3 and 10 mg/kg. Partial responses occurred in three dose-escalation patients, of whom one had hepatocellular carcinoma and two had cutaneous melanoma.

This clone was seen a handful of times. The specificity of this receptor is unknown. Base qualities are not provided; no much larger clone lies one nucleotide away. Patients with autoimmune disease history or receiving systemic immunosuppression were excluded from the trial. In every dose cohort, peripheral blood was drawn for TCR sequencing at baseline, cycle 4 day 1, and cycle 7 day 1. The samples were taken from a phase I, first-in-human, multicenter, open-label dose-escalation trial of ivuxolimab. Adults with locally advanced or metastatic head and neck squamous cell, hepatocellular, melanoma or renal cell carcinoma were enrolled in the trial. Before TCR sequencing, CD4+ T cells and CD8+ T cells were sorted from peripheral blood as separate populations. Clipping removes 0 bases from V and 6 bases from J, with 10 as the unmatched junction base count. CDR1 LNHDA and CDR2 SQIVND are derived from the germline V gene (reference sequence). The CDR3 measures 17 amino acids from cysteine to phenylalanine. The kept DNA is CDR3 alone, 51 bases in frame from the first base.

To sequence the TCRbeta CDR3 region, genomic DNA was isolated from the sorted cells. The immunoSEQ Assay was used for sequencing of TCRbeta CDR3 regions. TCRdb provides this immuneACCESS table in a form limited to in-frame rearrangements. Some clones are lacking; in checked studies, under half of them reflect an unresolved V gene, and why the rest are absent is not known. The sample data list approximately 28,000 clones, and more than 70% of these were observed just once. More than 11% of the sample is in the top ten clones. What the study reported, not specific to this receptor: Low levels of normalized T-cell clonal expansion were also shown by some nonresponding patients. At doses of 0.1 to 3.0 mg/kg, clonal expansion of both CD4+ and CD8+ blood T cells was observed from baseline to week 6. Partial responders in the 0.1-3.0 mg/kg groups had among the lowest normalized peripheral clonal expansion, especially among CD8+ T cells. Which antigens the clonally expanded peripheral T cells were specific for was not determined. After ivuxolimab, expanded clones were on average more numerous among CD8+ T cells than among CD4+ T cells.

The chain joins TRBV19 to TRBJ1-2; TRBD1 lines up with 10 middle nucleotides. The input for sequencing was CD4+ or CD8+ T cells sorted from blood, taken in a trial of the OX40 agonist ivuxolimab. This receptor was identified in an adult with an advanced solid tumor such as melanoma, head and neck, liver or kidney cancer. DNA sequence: TGTGCCAGTAGTATAGACCTCTCGACAGGGGGCGGAAATGGCTACACCTTC. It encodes CASSIDLSTGGGNGYTF.